The 31 T cell receptor beta chains given below trace back to one sample, sequenced in a study of T cell repertoires in cytomegalovirus infection. TCRdb processed the reads anew with MiXCR; each CDR3 protein has one entry. The sample has hundreds of thousands of distinct CDR3 sequences; 20% to 30% are singletons. What was sequenced was CD8+ T cells from PBMCs. The origin of the receptors is a human donor in good health (CMV status not recorded). Some clones in this sample may be carry-over from other donors' samples.

This clonotype was seen a few times. This chain links TRBV28 with TRBJ2-1; TRBD2 matches 7 bases. Germline V CDR1 and CDR2: MDHEN, SYDVKM. The length of the CDR3 is 14 residues. V lost 5 bases to trimming and J lost 8 bases; unmatched junction nucleotides: 9. CDR3: CASSPVGGSHEQFF. Written as DNA, the CDR3 is TGTGCCAGCAGTCCCGTGGGGGGGTCGCATGAGCAGTTCTTC.

This clonotype was detected many times. This chain links TRBV7-8 with TRBJ2-2; TRBD1 or TRBD2 may be the D gene (5 bases each). Trimming removed 0 bases at V and 6 bases at J, with 20 bases between. Germline loops: CDR1 SGHVS, CDR2 FQNEAQ. The CDR3 is made up of 18 amino acids. The CDR3 nucleotides are TGTGCCAGCAGCTTAGCGCTAGGAGGACTCCAGGGCGCCGGGGAGCTGTTTTTT. The encoded protein is CASSLALGGLQGAGELFF.

This clonotype came up many times. V is TRBV7-6 and J is TRBJ2-7; 8 bases are a match to TRBD1. From germline, CDR1 is SGHVS and CDR2 FNYEAQ. V lost 5 bases to trimming and J lost 4 bases; unmatched junction nucleotides: 10. The CDR3 totals 15 residues. CDR3 sequence: CASSLRQGSFYEQYF. The CDR3 DNA reads TGTGCCAGCAGCCTTAGACAGGGGTCGTTTTACGAGCAGTACTTC.

This chain links TRBV15 with TRBJ1-1; a possible D gene is TRBD1 (5 bases). CDR1 is LNHNV and CDR2 is YYDKDF in the germline V gene (reference sequence). This CDR3 comprises 11 residues. V shed 4 bases and J shed 8 bases, with 8 bases lying between them. CDR3 in DNA: TGTGCCACCAGCATTTCAGGGGAAGCTTTCTTT. It specifies CATSISGEAFF.

Concerning this clonotype: This may arise from a read error, as a much more abundant clone is one base away. This chain joins TRBV28 and TRBJ1-2; D possibly corresponds to TRBD1 (6 bases). The CDR3 is made up of 12 amino acids. Germline V CDR1 and CDR2: MDHEN, SYDVKM. The CDR3 here is CVSNTGTRGYTF. DNA for the CDR3: TGTGTCAGCAATACAGGGACAAGGGGCTACACCTTC.

This chain links TRBV20-1 with TRBJ1-2; 8 bases agree with TRBD1. The CDR3 loop spans 16 amino acids. The V gene end was trimmed by 3 bases and the J gene end by 10 bases; junction bases not matched to a gene: 19. Germline CDR1 reads DFQATT; CDR2 reads SNEGSKA (reference sequence). The CDR3 sequence is CSARPDRDSPSRDYTF. CDR3 nucleotides: TGCAGTGCTAGGCCGGACAGGGACTCCCCATCTCGAGACTACACCTTC.

The rearrangement joins TRBV27 to TRBJ1-4, with unresolved D. The CDR3 is 12 amino acids. The V end lost 5 bases, the J end lost 12 bases, and 13 bases lay between the germline ends. Germline V gene sequence: CDR1 MNHEY, CDR2 SMNVEV (reference sequence). The CDR3: CASSPLGSQLFF. The CDR3 DNA sequence: TGTGCCAGCAGTCCTCTCGGCAGTCAACTGTTTTTT.

In regard to this clonotype: The junction differs from germline at one of its ends, possibly a read error. This chain links TRBV27 with TRBJ2-2; D ambiguous. This CDR3 has 13 amino acids. Germline CDR1 and CDR2: MNHEY and SMNVEV (reference sequence). The CDR3 region is CANSLGFTGELFF. In DNA, the CDR3 is TGTGCCAACAGTCTCGGATTTACCGGGGAGCTGTTTTTT.

This clonotype was found a few times. This chain's CDR3 is CASSLFTGLGETQYF. The CDR3 DNA reads as TGTGCCAGCAGTTTATTCACAGGGCTAGGAGAGACCCAGTACTTC. The chain links TRBV28 to TRBJ2-5; D is possibly TRBD1 (6 bases). Germline V gene sequence: CDR1 MDHEN, CDR2 SYDVKM. The V gene lost 1 base and the J gene lost 4 bases, with 13 bases spanning the gap. The CDR3 sequence is 15 residues long.

The rearrangement uses TRBV7-9 and TRBJ2-6; D uncertain. Germline CDR1 SEHNR, CDR2 FQNEAQ (reference sequence). The V end was cut by 4 bases, the J end by 0 bases, with 16 bases between. The CDR3 is made up of 18 amino acids. The CDR3, as DNA: TGTGCCAGCAGCTCCCCGTTGCGGCTTAGCTCTGGGGCCAACGTCCTGACTTTC. Amino acids: CASSSPLRLSSGANVLTF.

This clonotype was detected a few times. V usage is TRBV4-1 and J usage is TRBJ2-5; 12 bases agree with TRBD2. This CDR3 is 18 amino acids long. In germline, CDR1 is MGHRA, CDR2 YSYEKL. Losses at the gene ends were 0 bases for V and 0 bases for J; bases not matched to a gene: 5. CDR3 loop: CASSQELAGGPYQETQYF. The CDR3 DNA sequence: TGCGCCAGCAGCCAAGAACTAGCGGGGGGTCCGTACCAAGAGACCCAGTACTTC.

This clonotype was found a few times. CDR3 coding DNA: TGTGCCAGCTTAGACAACTCCTACGAGCAGTACTTC. This gives the protein CASLDNSYEQYF. The chain employs TRBV2 and TRBJ2-7; the D is unclear. V was shortened by 8 bases and J by 0 bases, with 8 bases between the two germline ends. Germline V gene data show CDR1 as SNHLY and CDR2 as FYNNEI. CDR3 length: 12 residues.

V and J are TRBV25-1 and TRBJ2-3; D possibly corresponds to TRBD2 (5 bases). V was shortened by 3 bases and J by 1 base, with 8 bases between the two germline ends. CDR1 is MGHDK and CDR2 is SYGVNS in the germline V gene. The CDR3 spans 14 residues. CDR3 amino acids: CASSDGAGTDTQYF. The CDR3 DNA reads TGTGCCAGCAGTGATGGAGCGGGCACAGATACGCAGTATTTT.

This clonotype was recorded at least ten times. The CDR3 coding sequence is TGTGCCAGCAGCTTAGAGTACTCTAGCACAGATACGCAGTATTTT. It specifies CASSLEYSSTDTQYF. The rearrangement links TRBV7-6 to TRBJ2-3; the D is unclear. Germline V gene lookup returns CDR1 SGHVS and CDR2 FNYEAQ. The V end lost 1 base, the J end lost 0 bases, and 8 bases lay between the germline ends. This CDR3 comprises 15 residues.

This clonotype was picked up a small number of times. This chain uses TRBV6-2 or TRBV6-3 with TRBJ2-1, with D unresolved. In germline, CDR1 is MNHEY, CDR2 SVGEGT. The V end lost 4 bases, the J end lost 12 bases, and 13 bases lay between the germline ends. CDR3 length equals 12 residues. CDR3 amino acids: CASSSTFYRQFF. In DNA form, the CDR3 reads TGTGCCAGCAGTTCCACTTTTTATCGGCAGTTCTTC.

The table lists this clonotype with many counts. The rearrangement uses TRBV7-9 and TRBJ2-1, with 15 bases aligning to TRBD2. This CDR3 is 17 amino acids long. Germline CDR1 SEHNR, CDR2 FQNEAQ (reference sequence). J gave up 8 bases and V 5 bases, and 10 bases lay outside the gene matches. This CDR3 is CASSPGLAGGHWDEQFF. CDR3 nucleotides: TGTGCCAGCAGCCCCGGACTAGCGGGGGGGCATTGGGATGAGCAGTTCTTC.

Many counts were recorded for this clonotype. This sequence joins TRBV7-6 and TRBJ2-3; no firm D call. This CDR3 is built from 15 residues. Per the germline V gene, CDR1 is SGHVS and CDR2 is FNYEAQ. V dropped 3 bases and J dropped 0 bases, with 10 bases sitting between them. The CDR3 coding sequence is TGTGCCAGCAGCTTTGGGGATTTCAGCACAGATACGCAGTATTTT. This translates into CASSFGDFSTDTQYF.

J is TRBJ2-5 and V is TRBV9; no reliable D call. This CDR3 has 14 residues. V lost 0 bases, J lost 3 bases, and 9 bases lay in between. Germline CDR1 SGDLS, CDR2 YYNGEE. CDR3 nucleotides: TGTGCCAGCAGCGTAGAGCACTTAGAAGAGACCCAGTACTTC. Translating gives CASSVEHLEETQYF.

The rearrangement uses TRBV29-1 and TRBJ2-4; TRBD1 matches at 9 bases. This CDR3 is built from 15 residues. Germline V CDR1 and CDR2: SQVTM, ANQGSEA. J was trimmed by 11 bases and V by 2 bases; bases with no gene match: 13. CDR3 DNA sequence: TGCAGCGTTGAAAAACGCGGGACAGGGATTCTCGTTCAGTACTTC. This sequence encodes CSVEKRGTGILVQYF.

A note on this clonotype: A read error may account for a junction end that differs from germline. The V gene is TRBV6-2 or TRBV6-3, the J gene TRBJ2-6; 7 nucleotides line up with TRBD1. Germline V gene lookup returns CDR1 MNHEY and CDR2 SVGEGT. The CDR3 covers 16 residues. In nucleotides, the CDR3 is TGTGTCAGCACCCAAGACAGGGTCTCTGGGGCCAACGTCCTGACTTTC. This codes for CVSTQDRVSGANVLTF.

This clonotype was seen repeatedly, ten times or more. The chain is built from TRBV7-4 and TRBJ1-3; TRBD1 matches 9 bases. The CDR3 runs to 20 residues. The junction had 21 bases not matched to a gene; V was cut back by 7 bases and J by 2 bases. CDR1 SGHVT and CDR2 SQSDAQ come from the germline V gene. The CDR3 reads CASTFSSGTGKTQAGNTIYF. The CDR3 DNA reads as TGTGCCAGCACCTTTTCTTCCGGGACAGGGAAAACTCAGGCTGGAAACACCATATATTTT.

This clonotype has only a few counts. The chain employs TRBV19 and TRBJ2-7; 9 nucleotides agree with TRBD1. The J segment lost 3 bases and the V segment lost 3 bases, leaving 6 bases of the junction unmatched. The CDR3 contains 15 residues. Per germline, CDR1 LNHDA and CDR2 SQIVND (reference sequence). CDR3 loop: CASSMGQGPGYEQYV. As DNA, the CDR3 is TGTGCCAGTAGTATGGGACAGGGACCCGGCTACGAGCAGTACGTC.

CDR3 coding DNA: TGTGCCAGCAGCTCAACCCTGACAGGAATAAGGTCACCCCTCCACTTT. Amino acids: CASSSTLTGIRSPLHF. The chain is built from TRBV3-1 and TRBJ1-6; D might be TRBD1 (6 bases). CDR1 and CDR2 (germline): LGHDT, YNNKEL (reference sequence). This CDR3 contains 16 residues. Trimming shortened V by 5 bases and J by 10 bases, and 21 bases separated the two germline ends.

This chain links TRBV28 with TRBJ1-1; D unclear. The germline V gene encodes CDR1 MDHEN and CDR2 SYDVKM. The V end lost 2 bases, the J end lost 3 bases, and 16 bases lay between the germline ends. The CDR3 length is 16 residues. The CDR3 DNA follows: TGTGCCAGCAGTTTAGGTCCAGGAGGGCAATACACTGAAGCTTTCTTT. This encodes CASSLGPGGQYTEAFF.

Note on this clonotype: The conserved phenylalanine or tryptophan is not found at the CDR3 terminus, so this likely reflects a read error. The rearrangement links TRBV2 to TRBJ2-2, with TRBD2 matching 7 bases. The germline V gene has CDR1 SNHLY and CDR2 FYNNEI. V was clipped by 6 bases and J by 8 bases; unmatched bases: 6. The CDR3 has 13 amino acids. For the CDR3, the DNA is TGTGCCAGCAGCCCCGGGGGACTAGGGGAGCTGTTTTCT. It translates to CASSPGGLGELFS.

A few counts support this clonotype. The gene calls are TRBV25-1 and TRBJ2-7; TRBD1 might be the D (5 bases). The germline V and J ends were trimmed by 6 bases and 2 bases, with 11 bases remaining between them. Looked up from germline, CDR1 is MGHDK and CDR2 is SYGVNS. There are 13 residues in the CDR3. The CDR3 loop reads CASRQGRAYEQYF. The CDR3 nucleotides are TGTGCCAGCAGGCAGGGTCGAGCCTACGAGCAGTACTTC.

This clonotype was detected only a few times. The chain has TRBV7-9 and TRBJ2-7; unclear D gene. The CDR3 has 13 residues. The V end lost 4 bases, the J end lost 2 bases, and 9 bases lay between the germline ends. Per germline, CDR1 SEHNR and CDR2 FQNEAQ (reference sequence). The CDR3 loop reads CASSSPTAYEQYF. In DNA, the CDR3 is TGTGCCAGCAGCTCCCCCACCGCCTACGAGCAGTACTTC.

CDR3 loop: CSAKGSGGEESYNEQFF. The CDR3 region has the DNA TGCAGTGCCAAGGGGAGCGGGGGGGAAGAGTCCTACAATGAGCAGTTCTTC. The chain joins TRBV20-1 to TRBJ2-1; 10 bases map to TRBD2. Germline CDR1 reads DFQATT; CDR2 reads SNEGSKA (reference sequence). The CDR3 loop spans 17 amino acids. V was pared by 6 bases and J by 1 base, with 12 bases of the junction left unmatched.

This clonotype was found a few times. The chain couples TRBV20-1 to TRBJ2-7, with TRBD1 matching 8 bases. V lost 5 bases and J lost 0; bases outside the gene matches: 9. The germline V gene encodes CDR1 DFQATT and CDR2 SNEGSKA (reference sequence). The CDR3 covers 15 residues. CDR3 nucleotide sequence: TGCAGTGCTCTTATTGACAGGGGAGCCTCCTACGAGCAGTACTTC. Translation: CSALIDRGASYEQYF.

This clonotype was seen a few times. This rearrangement joins TRBV20-1 to TRBJ2-3; TRBD2 aligns across 12 bases. The CDR3 covers 15 residues. The germline gives CDR1 DFQATT, CDR2 SNEGSKA (reference sequence). After removal of 6 bases from V and 2 bases from J, the junction contained 6 bases not matched to a gene. CDR3 DNA: TGCAGTGCCCGACTAGCGGGGGCTACCACAGATACGCAGTATTTT. This gives the protein CSARLAGATTDTQYF.

This clonotype appeared many times. J is TRBJ1-2 and V is TRBV7-6, with TRBD1 matching over 9 bases. J was trimmed by 1 base and V by 6 bases; bases with no gene match: 6. CDR3 size: 15 residues. The germline V gene encodes CDR1 SGHVS and CDR2 FNYEAQ. The CDR3 nucleotides are TGTGCCAGCAGTCCGAACAGGGGGCGTAACTATGGCTACACCTTC. Translation: CASSPNRGRNYGYTF.